This paragraph reports one T cell receptor beta chain. Only in-frame clones appear in the TCRdb table, and some are missing; sequencing was by immunoSEQ multiplex PCR. Seen here are tens of thousands of clones, approximately 88% observed once, and the top ten hold 11%. The CDR3 consists of 18 residues. Germline lookup yields CDR1 ENHRY and CDR2 SYGVKD. Losses at the gene ends were 5 bases for V and 0 bases for J; bases not matched to a gene: 9. The data derive from a study of blood T cell repertoires in COVID-19. Specimen: peripheral blood. The genes are TRBV10-3 and TRBJ2-1; 11 nucleotides agree with TRBD2. The origin of this receptor is a man aged 80 or over with acute or convalescent COVID-19. CDR3 amino acids: CAISKTSGGDISYNEQFF. In DNA form, the CDR3 reads TGTGCCATCAGTAAAACTAGCGGGGGTGATATCTCCTACAATGAGCAGTTCTTC.